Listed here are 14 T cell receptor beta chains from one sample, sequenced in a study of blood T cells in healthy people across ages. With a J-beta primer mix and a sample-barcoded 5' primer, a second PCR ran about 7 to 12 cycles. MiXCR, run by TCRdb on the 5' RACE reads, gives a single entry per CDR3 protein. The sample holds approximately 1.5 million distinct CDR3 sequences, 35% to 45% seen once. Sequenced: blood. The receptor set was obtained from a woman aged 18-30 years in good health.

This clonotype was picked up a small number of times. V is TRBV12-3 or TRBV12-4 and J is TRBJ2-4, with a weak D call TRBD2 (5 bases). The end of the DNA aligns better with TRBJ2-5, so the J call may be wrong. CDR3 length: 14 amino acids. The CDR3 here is CASSLGVSGKTQYF. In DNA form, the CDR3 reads TGTGCCAGCAGTTTAGGGGTCTCGGGAAAGACCCAGTACTTC.

CDR3 loop: CATSDRTSGNAEQYF. For the CDR3, the DNA is TGTGCCACCAGTGATCGAACTAGCGGGAACGCTGAGCAGTACTTC. The V and J genes are TRBV24-1 and TRBJ2-1; the match to TRBD2 covers 10 bases. The J call may not be correct, given that the DNA end is closer to TRBJ2-7. This CDR3 region has 15 residues. CDR1 and CDR2 from the germline V gene are KGHDR and SFDVKD.

CDR3 sequence reads: CATRDRGLSEAFF. CDR3 DNA sequence: TGTGCCACTAGAGACAGGGGGTTGAGTGAAGCTTTCTTT. The V and J genes are TRBV6-5 and TRBJ1-1; 9 nucleotides align to TRBD1. The CDR3 is 13 amino acids. V dropped 10 bases and J dropped 7; count of bases not matched to a gene: 10. Germline CDR1 is MNHEY and CDR2 is SVGAGI.

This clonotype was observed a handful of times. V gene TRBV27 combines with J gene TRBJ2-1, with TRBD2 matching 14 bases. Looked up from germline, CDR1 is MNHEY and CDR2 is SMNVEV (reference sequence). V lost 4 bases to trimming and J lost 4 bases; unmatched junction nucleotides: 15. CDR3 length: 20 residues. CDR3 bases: TGTGCCAGCAGTTCACCCACCGGGACTAGCGGGAGTGGAGGGTACAATGAGCAGTTCTTC. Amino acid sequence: CASSSPTGTSGSGGYNEQFF.

CDR3 sequence reads: CASSPRLATQETQYF. Written as DNA, the CDR3 is TGTGCCAGCTCACCACGACTAGCCACCCAAGAGACCCAGTACTTC. The rearrangement links TRBV18 to TRBJ2-5, with 7 bases aligning to TRBD2. The germline V gene encodes CDR1 KGHSH and CDR2 LQKENI. Unmatched junction bases numbered 3, after V lost 1 base and J lost 1 base. This CDR3 region has 15 residues.

This CDR3 is CASSRTSGSYNEQYF. The CDR3 DNA is TGTGCCAGCAGCCGTACTAGCGGGAGTTACAATGAGCAGTACTTC. This chain joins TRBV11-1 and TRBJ2-1; 11 bases agree with TRBD2. TRBJ2-7 explains the end of the DNA better; the J call may be wrong. This CDR3 comprises 15 residues. Germline CDR1 SGHAT, CDR2 FQDESV (reference sequence).

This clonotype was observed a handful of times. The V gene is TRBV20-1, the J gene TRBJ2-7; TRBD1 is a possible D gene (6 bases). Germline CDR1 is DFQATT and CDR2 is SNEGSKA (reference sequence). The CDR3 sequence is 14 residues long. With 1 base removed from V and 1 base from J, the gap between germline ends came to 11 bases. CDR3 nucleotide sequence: TGCAGTGCTAGAGCCCCGGGACAATCCTACGAGCAGTACTTC. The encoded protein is CSARAPGQSYEQYF.

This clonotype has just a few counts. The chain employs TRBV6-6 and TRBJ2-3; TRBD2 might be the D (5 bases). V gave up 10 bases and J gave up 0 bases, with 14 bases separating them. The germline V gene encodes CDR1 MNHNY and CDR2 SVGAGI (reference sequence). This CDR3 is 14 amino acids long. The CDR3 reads CATLERVSTDTQYF. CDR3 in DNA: TGTGCCACCCTCGAGAGGGTTAGCACAGATACGCAGTATTTT.

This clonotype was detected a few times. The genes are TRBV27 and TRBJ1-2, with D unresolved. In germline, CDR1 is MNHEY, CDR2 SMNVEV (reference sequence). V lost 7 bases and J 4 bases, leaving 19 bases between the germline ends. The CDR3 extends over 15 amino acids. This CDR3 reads CASKPGSGIGYGYTF. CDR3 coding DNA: TGTGCCAGCAAACCGGGTTCGGGTATCGGCTATGGCTACACCTTC.

CDR3 DNA sequence: TGCGCTACCAGCCGGGAGGGCCAAACCTACGAGCAGTTCTTC. It specifies CATSREGQTYEQFF. This chain joins TRBV5-1 and TRBJ2-1; the match to TRBD2 covers 8 bases. The CDR3 runs 14 residues. The germline gives CDR1 SGHRS, CDR2 YFSETQ.

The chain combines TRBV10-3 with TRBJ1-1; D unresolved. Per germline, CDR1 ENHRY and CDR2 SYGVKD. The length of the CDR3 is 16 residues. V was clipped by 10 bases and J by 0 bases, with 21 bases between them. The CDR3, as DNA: TGTGCCACCCATTCTCGATCCGGAACCGTGAACACTGAAGCTTTCTTT. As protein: CATHSRSGTVNTEAFF.

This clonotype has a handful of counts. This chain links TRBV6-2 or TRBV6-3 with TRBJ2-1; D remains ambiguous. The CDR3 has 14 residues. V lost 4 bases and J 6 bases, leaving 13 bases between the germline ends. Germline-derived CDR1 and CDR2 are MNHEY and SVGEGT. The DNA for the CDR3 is TGTGCCAGCAGTTCCCCTACCCGCCCCAATGAGCAGTTCTTC. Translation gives CASSSPTRPNEQFF.

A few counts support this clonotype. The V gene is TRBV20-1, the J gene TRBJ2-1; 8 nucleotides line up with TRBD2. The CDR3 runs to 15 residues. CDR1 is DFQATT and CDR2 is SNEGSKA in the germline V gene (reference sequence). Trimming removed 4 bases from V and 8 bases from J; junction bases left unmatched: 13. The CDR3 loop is CSATNPGRVRDEQFF. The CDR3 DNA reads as TGCAGTGCTACCAACCCCGGGAGGGTTCGGGATGAGCAGTTCTTC.

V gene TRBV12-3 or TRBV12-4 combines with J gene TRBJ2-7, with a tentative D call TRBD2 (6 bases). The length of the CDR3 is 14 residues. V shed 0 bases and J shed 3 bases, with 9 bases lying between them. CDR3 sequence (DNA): TGTGCCAGCAGTTTAGCGGACGGGGGCTACGAGCAGTACTTC. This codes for CASSLADGGYEQYF.